Sequencing of this TCR beta chain was carried out in a study of identical twins. A universal primer site was created by template switching, with the cDNA bearing unique molecular identifiers. TCRdb re-derived calls from the 5' RACE reads in MiXCR, one entry per CDR3 protein. The sample holds just under 550,000 distinct CDR3 sequences; around 15% are singletons and the top ten take around 0.4%. Findings and caveats of the study: Whereas memory repertoires showed no such difference, abundant cord blood beta clonotypes carried fewer insertions. Out-of-frame beta sequences exhibited a weaker degree of excess twin sharing. Conclusions leaned on cross-sectional statistical analysis and did not track the same donors over time.

CDR3 length: 14 residues. Trimming left V 5 bases short and J 0 bases short, with 11 bases between. Germline V CDR1 and CDR2: SGHAT, FQNNGV. This clonotype has only a few counts. Its specificity is unknown. These data also featured in a second study, about yellow fever vaccine responses in identical twins.

The chain employs TRBV11-2 and TRBJ2-7; D uncertain. The sequencing input was CD4+ T cells sorted from blood. The clonotype originates from a woman aged 18 to 35 in good health. The CDR3 spells CASSPTRSSYEQYF. CDR3 DNA sequence: TGTGCCAGCAGCCCTACGAGGAGCTCCTACGAGCAGTACTTC.